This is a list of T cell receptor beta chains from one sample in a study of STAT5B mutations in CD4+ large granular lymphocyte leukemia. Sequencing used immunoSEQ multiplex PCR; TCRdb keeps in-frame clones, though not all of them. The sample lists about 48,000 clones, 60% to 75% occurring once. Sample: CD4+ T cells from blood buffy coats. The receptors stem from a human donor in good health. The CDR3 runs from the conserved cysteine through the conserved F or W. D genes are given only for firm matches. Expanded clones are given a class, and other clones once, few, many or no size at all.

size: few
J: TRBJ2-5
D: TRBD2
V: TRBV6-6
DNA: TGTGCCAGCAGGCTAGCGGAAGAGACCCAGTACTTC
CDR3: CASRLAEETQYF

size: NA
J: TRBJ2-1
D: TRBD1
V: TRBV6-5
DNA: TGTGCCAGCAGCGACTCCGGGACAGGCATCAATGAGCAGTTCTTC
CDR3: CASSDSGTGINEQFF

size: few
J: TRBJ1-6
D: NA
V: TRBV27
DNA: TGTGCCAGCAGTTTATCGGCGAATTCACCCCTCCACTTT
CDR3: CASSLSANSPLHF

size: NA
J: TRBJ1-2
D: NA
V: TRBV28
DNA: TGTGCCAGCAGTTTATGGGGGGAAGGCTACACCTTC
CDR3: CASSLWGEGYTF

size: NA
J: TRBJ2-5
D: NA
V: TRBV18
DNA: TGTGCCAGCCCACCAGGGCTAGACCAAGAGACCCAGTACTTC
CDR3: CASPPGLDQETQYF

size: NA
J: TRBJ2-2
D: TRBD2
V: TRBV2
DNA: TGTGCCAGCAGTGAACTCCCGGGGGGGCCCGGGGAGCTGTTTTTT
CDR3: CASSELPGGPGELFF

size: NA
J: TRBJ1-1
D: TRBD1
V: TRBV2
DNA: TGTGCCAGCAGTGGACAGGGGCCTGAAGCTTTCTTT
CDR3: CASSGQGPEAFF

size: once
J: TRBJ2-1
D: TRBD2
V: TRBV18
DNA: TGTGCCAGCTCACCATCGACTAGCGGGGGAGGTGAGCAGTTCTTC
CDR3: CASSPSTSGGGEQFF

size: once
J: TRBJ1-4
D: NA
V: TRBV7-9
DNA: TGTGCCAGCAGCCGACAGACAACTAATGAAAAACTGTTTTTT
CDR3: CASSRQTTNEKLFF

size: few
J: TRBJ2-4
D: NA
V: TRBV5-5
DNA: TGTGCCAGCAGACCAGATACTCGACAGGGACTCAAAAACATTCAGTACTTC
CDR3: CASRPDTRQGLKNIQYF

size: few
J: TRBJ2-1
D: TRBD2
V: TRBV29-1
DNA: TGCAGCGTGGATAGTAGCGGGGGTGTTTATGAGCAGTTCTTC
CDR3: CSVDSSGGVYEQFF

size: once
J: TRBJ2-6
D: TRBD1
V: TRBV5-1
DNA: TGCGCCAGCAGCGATCAGGGGGCTGGGGCCAACGTCCTGACTTTC
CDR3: CASSDQGAGANVLTF

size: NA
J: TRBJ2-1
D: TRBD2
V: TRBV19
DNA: TGTGCCACCCGTGGACTAGCGGGGGGAACAAGCTCCTACAATGAGCAGTTCTTC
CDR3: CATRGLAGGTSSYNEQFF

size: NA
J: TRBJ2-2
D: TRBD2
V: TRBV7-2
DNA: TGTGCCAGCGCCAAGCGGGGAAAGAACACCGGGGAGCTGTTTTTT
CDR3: CASAKRGKNTGELFF

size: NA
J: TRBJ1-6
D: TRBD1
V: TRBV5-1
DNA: TGCGCCAGCAGGACAGGGGGCCATGATAATTCACCCCTCCACTTT
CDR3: CASRTGGHDNSPLHF

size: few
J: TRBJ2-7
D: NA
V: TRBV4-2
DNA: TGTGCCAGCAGCCAACAGAGAAGCTCCTACGAGCAGTACTTC
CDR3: CASSQQRSSYEQYF

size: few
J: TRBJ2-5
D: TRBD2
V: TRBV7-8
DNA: TGTGCCAGCAGCTCCGGGACTAGCGGGCGGGAGACCCAGTACTTC
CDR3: CASSSGTSGRETQYF

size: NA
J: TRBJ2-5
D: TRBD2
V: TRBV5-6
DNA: TGTGCCAGCACCCTCGGGACTAGTTTGGGAGAGACCCAGTACTTC
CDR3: CASTLGTSLGETQYF

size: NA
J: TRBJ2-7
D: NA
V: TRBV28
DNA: TGTGCCAGCACCCTGGGGCCCTCCTACGAGCAGTACTTC
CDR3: CASTLGPSYEQYF

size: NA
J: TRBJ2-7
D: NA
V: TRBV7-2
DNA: TGTGCCAGCAGCTTAGCAAGGACCTACGAGCAGTACTTC
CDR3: CASSLARTYEQYF

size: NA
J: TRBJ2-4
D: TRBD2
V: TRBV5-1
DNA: TGCGCCAGCAGCTTAGGAGCGGGGTCTTATTTAGCCAAAAACATTCAGTACTTC
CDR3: CASSLGAGSYLAKNIQYF

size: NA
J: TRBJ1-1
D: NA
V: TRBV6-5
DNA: TGTGCCAGCAGTTACCTCGTCCAGAACACTGAAGCTTTCTTT
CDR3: CASSYLVQNTEAFF

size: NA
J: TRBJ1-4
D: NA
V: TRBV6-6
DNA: TGTGCCAGCAGCCGAGGGGCCCCAAATGAAAAACTGTTTTTT
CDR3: CASSRGAPNEKLFF

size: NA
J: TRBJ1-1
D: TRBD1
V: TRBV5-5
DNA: TGTGCCAGCAGCTTCCGGGACAGGGGATCCCGGCGTGAAGCTTTCTTT
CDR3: CASSFRDRGSRREAFF

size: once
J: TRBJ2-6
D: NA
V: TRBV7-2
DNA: TGTGCCAGCAGCTTAGTAGGCAGGGTGGGATCTGGGGCCAACGTCCTGACTTTC
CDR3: CASSLVGRVGSGANVLTF

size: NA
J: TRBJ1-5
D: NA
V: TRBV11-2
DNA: TGTGCCAGCAGCTTAGAGCGCACACAGCCCCAGCATTTT
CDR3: CASSLERTQPQHF

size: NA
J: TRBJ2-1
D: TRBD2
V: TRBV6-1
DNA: TGTGCCAGCAGTGAGCTAGCGGGGTCAGACAATGAGCAGTTCTTC
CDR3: CASSELAGSDNEQFF

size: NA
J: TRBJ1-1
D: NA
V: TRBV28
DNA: TGTGCCAGCAGCCCACAGGGTCGTTACACTGAAGCTTTCTTT
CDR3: CASSPQGRYTEAFF

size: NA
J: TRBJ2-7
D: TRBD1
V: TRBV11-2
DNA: TGTGCCAGCAGTCTCGGGTTCACAGGGGTGGGCGAGCAGTACTTC
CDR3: CASSLGFTGVGEQYF

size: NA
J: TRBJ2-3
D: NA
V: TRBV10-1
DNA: TGCGCCAGTTCCGGGGGACACACAGATACGCAGTATTTT
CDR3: CASSGGHTDTQYF

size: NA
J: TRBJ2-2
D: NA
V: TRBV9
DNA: TGTGCCAGCAGCGTAGTTCTAGACACCGGGGAGCTGTTTTTT
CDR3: CASSVVLDTGELFF

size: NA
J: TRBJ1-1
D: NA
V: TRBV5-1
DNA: TGCGCCAGCAGCTTTGACAGTAGCCCGAACACTGAAGCTTTCTTT
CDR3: CASSFDSSPNTEAFF

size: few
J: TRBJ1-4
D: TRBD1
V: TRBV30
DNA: TGTGCCTGGAGTCGCAGGACAGGGGAAGAAAAACTGTTTTTT
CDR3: CAWSRRTGEEKLFF

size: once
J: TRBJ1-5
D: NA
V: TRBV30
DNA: TGTGCCTGGAATCGGGCAGAAGAAGAGCCCCAGCATTTT
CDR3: CAWNRAEEEPQHF

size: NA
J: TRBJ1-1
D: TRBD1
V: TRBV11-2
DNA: TGTGCCAGCAGCTTACGGACAGGCGGAGGCACTGAAGCTTTCTTT
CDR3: CASSLRTGGGTEAFF

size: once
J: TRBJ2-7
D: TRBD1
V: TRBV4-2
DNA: TGTGCCAGCAGCCAAGATTGGGACAGGTCCTACGAGCAGTACTTC
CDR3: CASSQDWDRSYEQYF

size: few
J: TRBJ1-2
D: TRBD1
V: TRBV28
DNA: TGTGCCAGCAGTTTCTTCCTGAGGGGGCAGGGTGGCTACACCTTC
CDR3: CASSFFLRGQGGYTF

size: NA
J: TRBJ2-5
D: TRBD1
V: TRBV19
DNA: TGTGCCAGTAGGAGTACAGGGGGCACACTCCAAGAGACCCAGTACTTC
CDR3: CASRSTGGTLQETQYF

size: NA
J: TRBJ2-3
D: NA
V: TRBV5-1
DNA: TGCGCCAGCAGCCCTACCCTCGGGGGCAATACGCAGTATTTT
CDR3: CASSPTLGGNTQYF

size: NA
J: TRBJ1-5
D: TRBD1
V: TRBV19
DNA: TGTGCCAGTTCGGACAGGGGCTTTGTCCATCAGCCCCAGCATTTT
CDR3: CASSDRGFVHQPQHF

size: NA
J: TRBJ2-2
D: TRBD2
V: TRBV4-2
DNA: TGTGCCAGCAGCCTCCTGGGACTAGCGTCGAACACCGGGGAGCTGTTTTTT
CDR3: CASSLLGLASNTGELFF

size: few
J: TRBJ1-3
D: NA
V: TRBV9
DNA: TGTGCCAGCAGCGTAGACCCAAGCTCTGGAAACACCATATATTTT
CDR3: CASSVDPSSGNTIYF